Below are 10 T cell receptor beta chains sequenced from a single sample in a study of T cell changes during pregnancy in multiple sclerosis. Assay used: immunoSEQ multiplex PCR; TCRdb lists only in-frame clones, some missing. Of approximately 74,000 clones detected, 85% to 95% appear once; the ten largest clones hold 2% to 2.5%. The material was peripheral blood, obtained before pregnancy. The receptors come from a female donor with multiple sclerosis, enrolled in a pregnancy study.

CDR3 coding DNA: TGTGCCAGCAGCTGGACAGACTACGAGCAGTACTTC. Amino acids: CASSWTDYEQYF. This chain links TRBV6-1 with TRBJ2-7; D is possibly TRBD1 (6 bases). Trimming took 6 bases from V and 3 from J, leaving 9 bases between them. The CDR3 covers 12 residues. Germline V lookup: CDR1 MNHNS, CDR2 SASEGT.

The gene calls are TRBV18 and TRBJ1-2; no clear D. The CDR3 contains 16 residues. The germline gives CDR1 KGHSH, CDR2 LQKENI. V lost 6 bases and J lost 0, with 17 bases in between. The CDR3 DNA follows: TGTGCCAGCTCTCTTGATGCCAGTCCTTCTAACTATGGCTACACCTTC. Protein: CASSLDASPSNYGYTF.

The chain couples TRBV29-1 to TRBJ2-5; 15 positions agree with TRBD2. CDR3 length: 19 amino acids. The trim removed 0 bases at V and 4 bases at J, leaving 12 bases unmatched. The germline V gene has CDR1 SQVTM and CDR2 ANQGSEA. CDR3 DNA: TGCAGCGTTGAAGATTGGGGACTAGCGGGAGGAGAGGTACGAGAGACCCAGTACTTC. Amino acids: CSVEDWGLAGGEVRETQYF.

This rearrangement joins TRBV29-1 to TRBJ2-1; 16 bases line up with TRBD2. After removal of 5 bases from V and 7 bases from J, the junction contained 8 bases not matched to a gene. The CDR3 sequence is 16 residues long. Germline V gene data show CDR1 as SQVTM and CDR2 as ANQGSEA. The CDR3 here is CSVFDGGLAGGNEQFF. For the CDR3, the DNA is TGCAGCGTTTTCGACGGGGGACTAGCGGGAGGGAATGAGCAGTTCTTC.

This clone was detected only once. V gene TRBV7-2 combines with J gene TRBJ2-5; the match to TRBD1 covers 10 bases. The germline V gene encodes CDR1 SGHTA and CDR2 FQGNSA. Trimming at V came to 5 bases and at J to 4 bases, leaving 7 bases not matched to a gene. This CDR3 spans 15 amino acids. DNA for the CDR3: TGTGCCAGCAGCCCGACCGGGACAGGGGCAGAGACCCAGTACTTC. Translating it yields CASSPTGTGAETQYF.

V usage is TRBV4-3 and J usage is TRBJ2-7; tentative D call: TRBD2 (5 bases). V lost 2 bases and J lost 6, with 14 bases in between. Germline V lookup: CDR1 LGHNA, CDR2 YSLEER. The CDR3 loop spans 14 amino acids. DNA of the CDR3: TGCGCCAGCAGCCAACAAATACTAGATTTCGAGCAGTACTTC. Protein: CASSQQILDFEQYF.

This clone has a single count. V gene TRBV10-3 combines with J gene TRBJ2-3, with TRBD2 identical over 8 bases. J gave up 0 bases and V 4 bases, and 3 bases lay outside the gene matches. Germline loops: CDR1 ENHRY, CDR2 SYGVKD. This CDR3 spans 15 amino acids. CDR3 DNA sequence: TGTGCCATCAGTGCTAGCGGGCTCAGCACAGATACGCAGTATTTT. This encodes CAISASGLSTDTQYF.

The chain employs TRBV15 and TRBJ2-7; D call uncertain. CDR3 length: 13 amino acids. Between the trimmed V and J ends, which lost 0 bases and 6 bases, there was a span of 9 bases. Germline V CDR1 and CDR2: LNHNV, YYDKDF (reference sequence). In DNA form, the CDR3 reads TGTGCCACCAGCAGAGATCCCTTCGTCGAGCAGTACTTC. Its protein is CATSRDPFVEQYF.

The rearrangement links TRBV7-2 to TRBJ1-5; no firm D call. This CDR3 has 16 amino acids. Looked up from germline, CDR1 is SGHTA and CDR2 is FQGNSA. Trimming shortened V by 1 base and J by 3 bases, and 13 bases separated the two germline ends. The CDR3 DNA follows: TGTGCCAGCAGCTTAGGGGCAGGTCGTACCAATCAGCCCCAGCATTTT. Protein product: CASSLGAGRTNQPQHF.

The rearrangement uses TRBV2 and TRBJ1-1; 7 nucleotides align to TRBD1. J lost 5 bases, V lost 2 bases, and 11 bases had no gene match. Germline CDR1 reads SNHLY; CDR2 reads FYNNEI. The CDR3 sequence is 16 residues long. The CDR3 DNA reads TGTGCCAGCAGTGAAAGGGCAGGGGGTTGGCGGACTGAAGCTTTCTTT. Translation gives CASSERAGGWRTEAFF.